The 27 T cell receptor beta chains below were found in one sample sequenced in a study of T-cell reconstitution after alpha-beta-depleted transplantation in children. Unique molecular identifiers were built into the TCRbeta library. MiXCR, run by TCRdb on the PCR reads, gives a single entry per CDR3 protein. This sample has approximately 640,000 distinct CDR3 sequences, with approximately 17% found just once. The sample here was PBMCs from the stem cell graft donor, taken from the stem cell graft. Source of these receptors: a human donor who donated a stem cell graft to a child with acute myeloid leukemia.

The chain employs TRBV20-1 and TRBJ1-5; maybe TRBD1 (5 bases). The V gene's germline CDR1 is DFQATT and CDR2 SNEGSKA (reference sequence). The CDR3 is 14 amino acids. Between the trimmed V and J ends, which lost 5 bases and 9 bases, there was a span of 20 bases. CDR3 in amino acids: CSAPRAGGDGPQHF. Here the CDR3 DNA reads TGCAGTGCTCCTCGTGCTGGGGGGGACGGGCCCCAGCATTTT.

This clonotype was seen ten or more times. V gene TRBV29-1 combines with J gene TRBJ2-5; D is undetermined. The CDR3 is 13 residues long. Trimming cost V 6 bases and J 5 bases, with 16 bases left between them. The V gene's germline CDR1 is SQVTM and CDR2 ANQGSEA. The CDR3: CSVSRTAGETQYF. As DNA, the CDR3 is TGCAGCGTCTCCCGTACGGCCGGCGAGACCCAGTACTTC.

The rearrangement joins TRBV7-3 to TRBJ1-5; the D gene is possibly TRBD1 (5 bases). Germline-derived CDR1 and CDR2 are SGHTA and FQGTGA. The CDR3 has 14 residues. Trimming pared 2 bases from V and 5 bases from J, leaving 10 bases between. The CDR3 bases are TGTGCCAGCAGCTTAGGGGGTTCGTATCAGCCCCAGCATTTT. This codes for CASSLGGSYQPQHF.

This clonotype was observed at least ten times. V is TRBV5-1 and J is TRBJ2-1; 7 bases fit TRBD1. V gave up 2 bases and J gave up 0 bases; unmatched junction bases: 11. Per the germline V gene, CDR1 is SGHRS and CDR2 is YFSETQ. The CDR3 runs 18 residues. For the CDR3, the DNA is TGCGCCAGCAGCTTAGTAAAGGGGGCCGAAAGCTCCTACAATGAGCAGTTCTTC. Translating it yields CASSLVKGAESSYNEQFF.

This clonotype was seen only a few times. This chain joins TRBV12-3 or TRBV12-4 and TRBJ2-2; D may be TRBD1 (5 bases). Deletions cut 6 bases from V and 6 bases from J, with 20 bases between. The CDR3 extends over 16 amino acids. In DNA, the CDR3 is TGTGCCAGCAGAGCCCGGTCACCGACAGTTGCCGGGGAGCTGTTTTTT. This codes for CASRARSPTVAGELFF.

Many counts were recorded for this clonotype. The chain employs TRBV29-1 and TRBJ1-2, with 8 bases matching TRBD1. Germline CDR1 is SQVTM and CDR2 is ANQGSEA. CDR3 length: 15 residues. V shed 4 bases and J 2 bases; nucleotides not matched to a gene: 9. This chain's CDR3 is CSVVRGTGKNYGYTF. In DNA form, the CDR3 reads TGCAGCGTTGTGAGGGGGACAGGAAAAAACTATGGCTACACCTTC.

The sample holds a few counts of this clonotype. V and J are TRBV5-8 and TRBJ1-5, with 7 bases lining up with TRBD1. The length of the CDR3 is 15 residues. Germline values: CDR1 SGHTS, CDR2 YDEGEE. Trimming removed 4 bases from V and 4 bases from J; junction bases left unmatched: 8. Here the CDR3 DNA reads TGTGCCAGCAGCCCCGGACCACAGGGGAATCAGCCCCAGCATTTT. Translated: CASSPGPQGNQPQHF.

The chain joins TRBV5-5 to TRBJ2-1; the D gene is possibly TRBD1 (6 bases). Germline lookup yields CDR1 SGHKS and CDR2 YYEKEE (reference sequence). The ends were cut back, 4 bases at V and 0 bases at J, with 11 bases in the middle. The CDR3 is 15 residues long. CDR3 amino acids: CASSPDSNSYNEQFF. The CDR3 nucleotides read TGTGCCAGCAGCCCGGACAGCAACTCCTACAATGAGCAGTTCTTC. The full variable domain, rest sourced from reference TRBV5-5 and TRBJ2-1, is DAGVTQSPTHLIKTRGQQVTLRCSPISGHKSVSWYQQVLGQGPQFIFQYYEKEERGRGNFPDRFSARQFPNYSSELNVNALLLGDSALYLCASSPDSNSYNEQFFGPGTRLTVL.

V is TRBV3-1 and J is TRBJ2-1; 11 nucleotides agree with TRBD2. Germline V gene data show CDR1 as LGHDT and CDR2 as YNNKEL (reference sequence). Trimming removed 1 base from V and 3 bases from J; junction bases left unmatched: 11. CDR3 size: 19 residues. The CDR3 DNA sequence: TGTGCCAGCAGCCAAGTCGGCCTAGCGGGGGGCCCCAACTACAATGAGCAGTTCTTC. Residues: CASSQVGLAGGPNYNEQFF.

This chain uses TRBV15 with TRBJ1-2; 7 bases match TRBD1. Germline V gene sequence: CDR1 LNHNV, CDR2 YYDKDF (reference sequence). The CDR3 sequence is 14 residues long. V shed 2 bases and J 4 bases; nucleotides not matched to a gene: 4. CDR3 residues: CATSRSTGSYGYTF. DNA of the CDR3: TGTGCCACCAGCAGATCGACAGGGAGCTATGGCTACACCTTC.

V is TRBV18 and J is TRBJ1-1; no clear D gene. Germline lookup yields CDR1 KGHSH and CDR2 LQKENI. Deletions cut 5 bases from V and 4 bases from J, with 11 bases between. There are 13 residues in the CDR3. DNA for the CDR3: TGTGCCAGCTCAGCCAGAGTGGGCACTGAAGCTTTCTTT. This gives the protein CASSARVGTEAFF.

This clonotype was counted many times. The rearrangement uses TRBV29-1 and TRBJ2-3; D tentatively reads TRBD1 or TRBD2 (6 bases each). V gave up 3 bases and J gave up 4 bases, with 14 bases separating them. The CDR3 runs to 14 residues. Germline V gene lookup returns CDR1 SQVTM and CDR2 ANQGSEA. The CDR3 coding sequence is TGCAGCGTTGAGGGGGGCAACCCTCCAGATACGCAGTATTTT. Its protein product is CSVEGGNPPDTQYF.

This clonotype was seen many times. J is TRBJ2-7 and V is TRBV7-9; maybe TRBD1 (6 bases). V lost 5 bases and J lost 0, with 17 bases in between. Germline V gene lookup returns CDR1 SEHNR and CDR2 FQNEAQ (reference sequence). CDR3 length: 16 residues. The CDR3 is CASSPSTGFGSYEQYF. The CDR3 region has the DNA TGTGCCAGCAGCCCCTCGACAGGTTTCGGCTCCTACGAGCAGTACTTC.

This clonotype was observed many times. This sequence joins TRBV20-1 and TRBJ2-7; possibly TRBD1 for D (5 bases). The V gene lost 0 bases and the J gene lost 2 bases, with 8 bases spanning the gap. Germline values: CDR1 DFQATT, CDR2 SNEGSKA (reference sequence). The CDR3 has 13 amino acids. CDR3 bases: TGCAGTGCTAGAGAATCAGGGACCTACGAGCAGTACGTC. Translated, it gives CSARESGTYEQYV.

The table lists this clonotype with a few counts. The chain links TRBV12-3 or TRBV12-4 to TRBJ1-5; D perhaps matches TRBD1 (6 bases). The CDR3 length is 12 residues. The V gene lost 3 bases and the J gene lost 12 bases, with 12 bases spanning the gap. The CDR3 is CASSFSGANQHF. In nucleotides, the CDR3 is TGTGCCAGCAGTTTCTCAGGGGCGAACCAGCATTTT.

On this clonotype: A much larger clone lies one base from this, so it may be a read error. This rearrangement joins TRBV7-6 to TRBJ1-1, with D possibly being TRBD1 (6 bases). The CDR3 loop spans 13 amino acids. In germline, CDR1 is SGHVS, CDR2 FNYEAQ. Trimming took 6 bases from V and 3 from J, leaving 11 bases between them. The chain's CDR3 is CASRSQGYTEAFF. Written as DNA, the CDR3 is TGTGCCAGCAGGTCACAGGGTTACACTGAAGCTTTCTTT.

This clonotype was seen a handful of times. This chain connects TRBV20-1 to TRBJ2-1; 10 nucleotides agree with TRBD2. Trimming cost V 6 bases and J 12 bases; bases outside gene matches: 5. The CDR3 totals 11 residues. Germline V gene lookup returns CDR1 DFQATT and CDR2 SNEGSKA (reference sequence). DNA of the CDR3: TGCAGTGCAAAACTAGCGGGGAGGCAGTTCTTC. This sequence encodes CSAKLAGRQFF.

This chain connects TRBV4-3 to TRBJ2-5; D is possibly TRBD2 (5 bases). The CDR3 is 18 residues long. The germline V and J ends were trimmed by 1 base and 0 bases, with 18 bases remaining between them. Germline CDR1 LGHNA, CDR2 YSLEER. DNA for the CDR3: TGCGCCAGCAGCCAAGCTTCTGTGGGAGTTGGGTACCAAGAGACCCAGTACTTC. Residues: CASSQASVGVGYQETQYF.

V is TRBV9 and J is TRBJ1-4, with a tentative D call TRBD1 (5 bases). With 4 bases removed from V and 4 bases from J, the gap between germline ends came to 17 bases. The CDR3 runs to 16 residues. Germline values: CDR1 SGDLS, CDR2 YYNGEE. CDR3 sequence reads: CASSPSAEGSNEKLFF. In DNA form, the CDR3 reads TGTGCCAGCAGCCCTAGCGCAGAGGGGAGTAATGAAAAACTGTTTTTT.

In its sample, this clonotype was seen a few times. The rearrangement uses TRBV7-9 and TRBJ1-1; 7 bases line up with TRBD1. CDR1 is SEHNR and CDR2 is FQNEAQ in the germline V gene (reference sequence). The V gene end was trimmed by 2 bases and the J gene end by 1 base; junction bases not matched to a gene: 4. This CDR3 has 15 residues. The chain's CDR3 is CASSLTGTANTEAFF. DNA for the CDR3: TGTGCCAGCAGCTTAACCGGGACAGCGAACACTGAAGCTTTCTTT.

This clonotype was counted a few times. The rearrangement links TRBV6-5 to TRBJ1-6, with D unresolved. Trimming took 9 bases from V and 7 from J, leaving 10 bases between them. This CDR3 region has 12 residues. Germline V gives CDR1 MNHEY, CDR2 SVGAGI. CDR3 sequence reads: CASRGRNSPLHF. The CDR3 DNA follows: TGTGCCAGTCGAGGGAGGAATTCACCCCTCCACTTT.

The chain couples TRBV7-9 to TRBJ2-2, with TRBD2 matching over 8 bases. The length of the CDR3 is 16 residues. J was trimmed by 0 bases and V by 5 bases; bases with no gene match: 5. Per the germline V gene, CDR1 is SEHNR and CDR2 is FQNEAQ (reference sequence). Here the CDR3 reads CASSQAGVANTGELFF. CDR3 nucleotide sequence: TGTGCCAGCAGCCAAGCGGGGGTCGCGAACACCGGGGAGCTGTTTTTT.

This clonotype was found many times. The rearrangement links TRBV11-2 to TRBJ2-7; D may match TRBD1 or TRBD2 (5 bases each). The CDR3 is 14 amino acids. Trimming stripped 1 base from V and 4 bases from J, with 11 bases between. Germline V gene data show CDR1 as SGHAT and CDR2 as FQNNGV. The CDR3 DNA sequence: TGTGCCAGCAGCTTAGGGGACGGAGCTTACGAGCAGTACTTC. It specifies CASSLGDGAYEQYF.

Ten or more counts support this clonotype. The rearrangement joins TRBV29-1 to TRBJ2-1; D is uncertain. CDR1 is SQVTM, CDR2 ANQGSEA, per germline. This CDR3 comprises 11 residues. The ends were cut back, 6 bases at V and 9 bases at J, with 12 bases in the middle. CDR3 protein: CSVLTFSEQFF. CDR3 DNA: TGCAGCGTATTGACCTTTAGTGAGCAGTTCTTC.

This rearrangement joins TRBV7-3 to TRBJ1-4, with D unclear. Trimming pared 5 bases from V and 0 bases from J, leaving 16 bases between. Germline values: CDR1 SGHTA, CDR2 FQGTGA. The CDR3 extends over 17 amino acids. The CDR3 nucleotides are TGTGCCAGCAGCCTGCCTCCGGGGTGTGCAACTAATGAAAAACTGTTTTTT. Translating gives CASSLPPGCATNEKLFF.

Details on this clonotype: Possible read error: a much larger clone is one base away. The rearrangement links TRBV29-1 to TRBJ2-7, with 7 bases matching TRBD1. The CDR3 consists of 13 residues. Germline V gene lookup returns CDR1 SQVTM and CDR2 ANQGSEA. The CDR3, as DNA: TGCAGCGCGTCAGGGGGAGTCGGCTACAAGCAGTACTTC. Translated: CSASGGVGYKQYF.

This sequence joins TRBV20-1 and TRBJ2-2; D possibly corresponds to TRBD1 (6 bases). The V gene's germline CDR1 is DFQATT and CDR2 SNEGSKA (reference sequence). Trimming removed 6 bases from V and 4 bases from J, with 15 bases in between. This CDR3 is built from 14 residues. The chain's CDR3 is CSAPEGVVTGELFF. Here the CDR3 DNA reads TGCAGTGCCCCCGAGGGGGTCGTCACCGGGGAGCTGTTTTTT.